A selection of T cell receptor beta chains follows, all from one sample in a study of CD8+CD57+ T cells in acquired aplastic anemia. TCRdb recomputed calls from the reads with MiXCR, one row per CDR3 protein. The sample records about 180,000 distinct CDR3 sequences, less than 65% being singletons. Sample: sorted CD4+, CD8+, or CD8+CD57+ T cells (not recorded which) from PBMCs. Source of these receptors: a human donor with aplastic anemia. Both conserved end residues are part of each CDR3. The D gene is left open where the match is weak. A clone size is listed for some rows: how often the clone was seen (once, few, many), or a class if it is expanded.

cdr3_nt	cdr3_aa	j_call	cdr3_length	clone_size	v_call	d_call
TGTGCCAGCAGCGTGGGGACAGCCAACACTGAAGCTTTCTTT	CASSVGTANTEAFF	TRBJ1-1	14	NA	TRBV9	TRBD1
TGTGCCAGCAGAACAGGGAGTAGGCCCCTCCACTTT	CASRTGSRPLHF	TRBJ1-6	12	few	TRBV2	NA
TGTGCCATCAGGACAAATTCTGAAGCTTTCTTT	CAIRTNSEAFF	TRBJ1-1	11	few	TRBV10-3	NA
TGTGCCAGTACCTCGGGACTAGGGAACACCGGGGAGCTGTTTTTT	CASTSGLGNTGELFF	TRBJ2-2	15	NA	TRBV19	TRBD2
TGTGCCAGCAGCGTAGGAGGGGGGGGAAACCACCTCACCGGGGAGCTGTTTTTT	CASSVGGGGNHLTGELFF	TRBJ2-2	18	NA	TRBV9	NA
TGTGCCAGCAGCCCACAGGCTAGCAATCAGCCCCAGCATTTT	CASSPQASNQPQHF	TRBJ1-5	14	once	TRBV7-9	NA
TGTGCCACCAGCAGAGTAGAAAATGAGCAGTTCTTC	CATSRVENEQFF	TRBJ2-1	12	NA	TRBV15	NA
TGTGCCAGCAGCCTGGGACTAGCGGGGCCAGATACGCAGTATTTT	CASSLGLAGPDTQYF	TRBJ2-3	15	many	TRBV9	TRBD2
TGTGCCATCAGTGAGTCGAGACAGTGGGACACCGGGGAGCTGTTTTTT	CAISESRQWDTGELFF	TRBJ2-2	16	NA	TRBV10-3	NA
TGCAGCTCAGAGGGCAATGAGCAGTTCTTC	CSSEGNEQFF	TRBJ2-1	10	NA	TRBV29-1	NA
TGTGCCAGCAGAGCAGGGGCGAACACTGAAGCTTTCTTT	CASRAGANTEAFF	TRBJ1-1	13	NA	TRBV6-5	NA
TGTGCCACCTGGGTGTTCAGGGGTTCTGGAAACACCATATATTTT	CATWVFRGSGNTIYF	TRBJ1-3	15	NA	TRBV7-2	NA
TGCGCCAGCAGCTTGGCGGGACCCTACTCTGGGGCCAACGTCCTGACTTTC	CASSLAGPYSGANVLTF	TRBJ2-6	17	NA	TRBV5-1	NA
TGTGCCAGCAGCTTGGAGGGGTCCGGGGAGCTGTTTTTT	CASSLEGSGELFF	TRBJ2-2	13	few	TRBV5-5	NA
TGTGCCAGCAGCTTCCCGGGCAGGTTCAGCACCTTC	CASSFPGRFSTF	TRBJ1-2	12	NA	TRBV2	NA
TGTGCCACCAGTGACTCGGGACAGGCCCCGGTGCAGTACTTC	CATSDSGQAPVQYF	TRBJ2-7	14	NA	TRBV24-1	TRBD1
TGTGCCAGCAGCTTAGCGGGGGACGGCACCTACGAGCAGTACTTC	CASSLAGDGTYEQYF	TRBJ2-7	15	NA	TRBV7-2	NA
TGTGCCAGCAGTGAACTTTCGGCTAATGAAAAACTGTTTTTT	CASSELSANEKLFF	TRBJ1-4	14	few	TRBV25-1	NA
TGTGCCAGCAGCCACCGTTTAGCGGGAAGGAGCACAGATACGCAGTATTTT	CASSHRLAGRSTDTQYF	TRBJ2-3	17	many	TRBV12-3/TRBV12-4	TRBD2
TGCAGTGCTAGAGCACAGGGGAGCGGGGTGACCCAAGAGACCCAGTACTTC	CSARAQGSGVTQETQYF	TRBJ2-5	17	many	TRBV20-1	NA
TGTGCCAGCACGCACGGGTGGTCGGGACAGGGGAACTATGGCTACACCTTC	CASTHGWSGQGNYGYTF	TRBJ1-2	17	NA	TRBV5-6	TRBD1
TGTGCCAGCAGCTCACCTGGACGTTATAGCAATCAGCCCCAGCATTTT	CASSSPGRYSNQPQHF	TRBJ1-5	16	NA	TRBV28	NA
TGCGCCAGCAGCCGCACCCCGGGGGGGGCTCTCACCGGGGAGCTGTTTTTT	CASSRTPGGALTGELFF	TRBJ2-2	17	few	TRBV4-1	TRBD2
TGTGCCAGCAGTTACCTAGGGAAGGCCTATGGCTACACCTTC	CASSYLGKAYGYTF	TRBJ1-2	14	many	TRBV12-3/TRBV12-4	NA
TGTGCCAGCAGCTTAGTTGTGGATTCACCCCTCCACTTT	CASSLVVDSPLHF	TRBJ1-6	13	NA	TRBV7-6	NA
TGTGCCAGCAGAAGAGGGACAGGGTCCTACGAGCAGTACTTC	CASRRGTGSYEQYF	TRBJ2-7	14	NA	TRBV2	TRBD1
TGTGCCACACAAGCACCGGACAGGATGAACACTGAAGCTTTCTTT	CATQAPDRMNTEAFF	TRBJ1-1	15	NA	TRBV25-1	TRBD1
TGCGCCAGCAGCCAAGATCCCCGGGACAGGCTCTACGAGCAGTACTTC	CASSQDPRDRLYEQYF	TRBJ2-7	16	NA	TRBV7-3	TRBD1
TGCAGCAGTTACACCGGGATCAACTTTGGGGAGCAGTACTTC	CSSYTGINFGEQYF	TRBJ2-7	14	NA	TRBV29-1	NA
TGTGCCAGCAGTGAGACAGGGGGGCTAGCGGCTAGACAAGAGACCCAGTACTTC	CASSETGGLAARQETQYF	TRBJ2-5	18	few	TRBV2	TRBD1
TGTGCCAGCAGCCCAGACAGGTACCGCTCTGGGGCCAACGTCCTGACTTTC	CASSPDRYRSGANVLTF	TRBJ2-6	17	many	TRBV7-2	NA
TGTGCCAGCAGGTCGGGATACGTGGGTACTGAAGCTTTCTTT	CASRSGYVGTEAFF	TRBJ1-1	14	many	TRBV4-2	NA
TGCAGCGTTGGGTCACTCATTGCCGTAAACTATGGCTACACCTTC	CSVGSLIAVNYGYTF	TRBJ1-2	15	NA	TRBV29-1	NA
TGTGCCAGCAGACGGGACAAAATAAACACCGGGGAGCTGTTTTTT	CASRRDKINTGELFF	TRBJ2-2	15	NA	TRBV7-6	NA
TGTGCCAGCAGCTTACGACCTTCCCACGAGCCCTCCTACGAGCAGTACTTC	CASSLRPSHEPSYEQYF	TRBJ2-7	17	NA	TRBV7-2	NA
TGTGCCAGCAGTGAATCGGCAGGGGGACTTTACACCGGGGAGCTGTTTTTT	CASSESAGGLYTGELFF	TRBJ2-2	17	NA	TRBV25-1	NA